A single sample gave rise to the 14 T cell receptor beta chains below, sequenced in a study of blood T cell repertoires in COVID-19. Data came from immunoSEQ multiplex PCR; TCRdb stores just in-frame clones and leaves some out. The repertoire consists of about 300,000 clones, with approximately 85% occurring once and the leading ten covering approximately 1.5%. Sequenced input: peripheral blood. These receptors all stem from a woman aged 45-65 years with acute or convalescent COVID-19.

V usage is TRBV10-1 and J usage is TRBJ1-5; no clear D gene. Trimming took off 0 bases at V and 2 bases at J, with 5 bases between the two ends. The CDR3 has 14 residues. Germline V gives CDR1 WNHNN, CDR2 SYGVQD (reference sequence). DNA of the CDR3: TGCGCCAGCAGTGAGTCAGGAGGCAATCAGCCCCAGCATTTT. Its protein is CASSESGGNQPQHF.

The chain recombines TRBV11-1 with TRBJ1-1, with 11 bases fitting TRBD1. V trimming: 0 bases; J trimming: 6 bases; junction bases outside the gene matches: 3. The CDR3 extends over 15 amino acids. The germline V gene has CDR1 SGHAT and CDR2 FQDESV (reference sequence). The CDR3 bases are TGTGCCAGCAGCTTAGCTCCGGGACAGGGGGCTGAAGCTTTCTTT. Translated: CASSLAPGQGAEAFF.

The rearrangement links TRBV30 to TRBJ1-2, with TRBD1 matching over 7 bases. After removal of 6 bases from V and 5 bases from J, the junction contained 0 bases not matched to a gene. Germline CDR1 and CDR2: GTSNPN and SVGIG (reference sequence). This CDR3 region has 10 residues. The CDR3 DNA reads TGTGCCTGCAGGGGGTATGGCTACACCTTC. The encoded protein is CACRGYGYTF.

In DNA, the CDR3 is TGTGCCAGCAGGGGGGACAGGGATGGGGAAAAACTGTTTTTT. It is translated as CASRGDRDGEKLFF. The J gene is TRBJ1-4, the V gene TRBV28; 9 positions agree with TRBD1. Germline V gene sequence: CDR1 MDHEN, CDR2 SYDVKM. CDR3 length: 14 residues. V shed 6 bases, J shed 8 bases, and the junction held 7 bases outside the gene matches. Looking up the rest from reference TRBV28 and TRBJ1-4 gives the full variable domain: DVKVTQSSRYLVKRTGEKVFLECVQDMDHENMFWYRQDPGLGLRLIYFSYDVKMKEKGDIPEGYSVSREKKERFSLILESASTNQTSMYLCASRGDRDGEKLFFGSGTQLSVL.

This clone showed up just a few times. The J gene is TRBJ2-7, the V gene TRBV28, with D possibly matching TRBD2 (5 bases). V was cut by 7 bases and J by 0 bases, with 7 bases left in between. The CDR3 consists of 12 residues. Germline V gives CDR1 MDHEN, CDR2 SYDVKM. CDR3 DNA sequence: TGTGCCAGCAATCGGGGCTCCTACGAGCAGTACTTC. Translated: CASNRGSYEQYF.

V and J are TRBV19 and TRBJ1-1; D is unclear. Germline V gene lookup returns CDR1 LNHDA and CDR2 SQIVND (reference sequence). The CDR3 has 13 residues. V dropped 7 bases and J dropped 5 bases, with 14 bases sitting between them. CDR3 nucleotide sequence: TGTGCCAGTAACTGGGAGAGGAGTACTGAAGCTTTCTTT. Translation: CASNWERSTEAFF.

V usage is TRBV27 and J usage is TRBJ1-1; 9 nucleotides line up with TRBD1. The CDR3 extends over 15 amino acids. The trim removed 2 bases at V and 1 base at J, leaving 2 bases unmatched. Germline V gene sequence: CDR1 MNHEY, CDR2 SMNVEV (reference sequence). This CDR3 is CASSLRGQGNTEAFF. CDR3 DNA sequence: TGTGCCAGCAGTTTAAGGGGACAGGGGAACACTGAAGCTTTCTTT.

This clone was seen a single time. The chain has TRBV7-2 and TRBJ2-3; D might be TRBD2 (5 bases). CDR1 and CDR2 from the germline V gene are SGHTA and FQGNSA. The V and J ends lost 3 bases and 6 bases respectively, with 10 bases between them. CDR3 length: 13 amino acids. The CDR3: CASSLAGLDTQYF. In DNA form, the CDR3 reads TGTGCCAGCAGCTTGGCAGGACTGGATACGCAGTATTTT. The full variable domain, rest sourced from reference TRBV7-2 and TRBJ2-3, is GAGVSQSPSNKVTEKGKDVELRCDPISGHTALYWYRQSLGQGLEFLIYFQGNSAPDKSGLPSDRFSAERTGGSVSTLTIQRTQQEDSAVYLCASSLAGLDTQYFGPGTRLTVL.

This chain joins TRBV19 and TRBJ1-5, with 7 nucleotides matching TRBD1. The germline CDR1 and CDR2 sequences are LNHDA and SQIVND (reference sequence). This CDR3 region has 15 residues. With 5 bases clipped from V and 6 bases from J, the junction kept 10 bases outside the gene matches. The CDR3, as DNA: TGTGCCAGTAGTCCCCCGGCAGGGGGGATTCAGCCCCAGCATTTT. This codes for CASSPPAGGIQPQHF.

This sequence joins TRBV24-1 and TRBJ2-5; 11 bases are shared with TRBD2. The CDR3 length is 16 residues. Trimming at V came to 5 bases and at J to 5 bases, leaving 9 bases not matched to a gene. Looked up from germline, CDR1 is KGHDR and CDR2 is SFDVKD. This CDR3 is CATSGGLLAGEETQYF. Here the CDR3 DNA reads TGTGCCACCAGTGGGGGTTTACTAGCGGGAGAGGAGACCCAGTACTTC.

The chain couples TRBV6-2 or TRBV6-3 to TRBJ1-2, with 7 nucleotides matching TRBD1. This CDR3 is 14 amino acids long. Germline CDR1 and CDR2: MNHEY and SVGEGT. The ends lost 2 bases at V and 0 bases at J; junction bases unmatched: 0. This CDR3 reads CASSYGTANYGYTF. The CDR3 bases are TGTGCCAGCAGTTACGGGACAGCTAACTATGGCTACACCTTC.

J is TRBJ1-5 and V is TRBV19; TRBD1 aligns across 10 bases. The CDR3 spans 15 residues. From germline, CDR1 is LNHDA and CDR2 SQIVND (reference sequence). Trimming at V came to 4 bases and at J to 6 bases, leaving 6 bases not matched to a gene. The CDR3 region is CASSTPTGGIQPQHF. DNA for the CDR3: TGTGCCAGTAGTACCCCGACAGGGGGCATTCAGCCCCAGCATTTT.

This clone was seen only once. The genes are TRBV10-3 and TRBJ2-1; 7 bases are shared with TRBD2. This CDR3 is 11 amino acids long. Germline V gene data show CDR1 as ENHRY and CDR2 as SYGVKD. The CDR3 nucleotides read TGTGGAGCGGGATTCTACAATGAGCAGTTCTTC. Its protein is CGAGFYNEQFF.

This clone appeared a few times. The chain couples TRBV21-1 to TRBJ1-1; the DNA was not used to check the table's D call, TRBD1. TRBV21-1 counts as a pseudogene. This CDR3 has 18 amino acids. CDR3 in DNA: TGTGCCAGCAGCAAAGGTTATAGGGGGCGATGGGGGAACACTGAAGCTTTCTTT. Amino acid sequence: CASSKGYRGRWGNTEAFF.